The entry below describes one T cell receptor (beta chain). Its antigen is undetermined. These data originate in a study of T cells in Graves' hyperthyroidism and ophthalmopathy. As for the study in general: Peripheral blood was secured at the point of initial diagnosis, before any treatment. General study points: In the blood, most expanded thyroid clonotypes above 0.001 appeared as well.

Germline CDR1 is DFQATT and CDR2 is SNEGSKA (reference sequence). The CDR3 length is 13 residues. The J segment lost 5 bases and the V segment lost 3 bases, leaving 2 bases of the junction unmatched. RNA transcripts were the template for amplifying TCR beta CDR3 regions. Primed by the HTBI set, a first-round RT-PCR was run on the TCR CDR3. Using its own MiXCR run on the multiplex PCR reads, TCRdb lists one record per CDR3 protein. The sample includes about 420,000 distinct CDR3 sequences, about 15% of them seen just once. The chain links TRBV20-1 to TRBJ2-5; 11 bases match TRBD2. The sample comprised blood. The TCR sequence derives from a woman between 18 and 30 years old with Graves' hyperthyroidism. The CDR3 DNA sequence: TGCAGTGCTAGGACTAGCGGGAAGGAGACCCAGTACTTC. The encoded protein is CSARTSGKETQYF.